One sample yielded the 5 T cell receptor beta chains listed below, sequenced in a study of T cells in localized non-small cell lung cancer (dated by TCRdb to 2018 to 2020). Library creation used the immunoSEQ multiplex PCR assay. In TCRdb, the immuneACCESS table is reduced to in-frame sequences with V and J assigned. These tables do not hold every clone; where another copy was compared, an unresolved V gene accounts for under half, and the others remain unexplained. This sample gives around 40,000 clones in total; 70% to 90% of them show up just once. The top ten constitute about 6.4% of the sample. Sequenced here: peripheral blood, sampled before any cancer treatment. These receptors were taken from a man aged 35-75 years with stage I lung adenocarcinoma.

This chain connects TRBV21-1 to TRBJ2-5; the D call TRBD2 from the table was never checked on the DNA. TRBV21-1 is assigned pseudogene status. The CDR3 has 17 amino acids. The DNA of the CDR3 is TGTGCCAGCAGCAAAGGGAGGTCTGACACCGAGGGAGAGACCCAGTACTTC. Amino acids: CASSKGRSDTEGETQYF.

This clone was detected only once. CDR3 in DNA: TGTGCCAGCAGCTTAGGGAGTGTTTGGGCCGGGGAGCTGTTTTTT. Translating gives CASSLGSVWAGELFF. The V and J genes are TRBV7-2 and TRBJ2-2; D uncertain. The CDR3 totals 15 residues. Germline V lookup: CDR1 SGHTA, CDR2 FQGNSA. The V end was cut by 1 base, the J end by 6 bases, with 12 bases between.

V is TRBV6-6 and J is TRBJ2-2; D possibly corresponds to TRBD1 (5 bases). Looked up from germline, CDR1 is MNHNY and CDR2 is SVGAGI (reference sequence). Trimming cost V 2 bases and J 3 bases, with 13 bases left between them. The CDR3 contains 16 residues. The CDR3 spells CASSYPRVSDTGELFF. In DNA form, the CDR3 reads TGTGCCAGCAGTTACCCCAGGGTTTCAGACACCGGGGAGCTGTTTTTT.

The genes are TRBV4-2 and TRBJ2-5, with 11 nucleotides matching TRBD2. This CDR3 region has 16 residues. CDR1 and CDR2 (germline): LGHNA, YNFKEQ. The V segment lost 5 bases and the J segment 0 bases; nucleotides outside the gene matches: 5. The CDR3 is CASSTGTSGDQETQYF. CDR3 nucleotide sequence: TGTGCCAGCAGCACAGGGACTAGCGGAGACCAAGAGACCCAGTACTTC.

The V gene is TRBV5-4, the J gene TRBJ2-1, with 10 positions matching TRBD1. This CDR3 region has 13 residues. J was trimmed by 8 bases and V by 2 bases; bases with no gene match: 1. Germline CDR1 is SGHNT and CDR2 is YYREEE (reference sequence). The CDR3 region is CASSFGTGDEQFF. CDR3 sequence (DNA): TGTGCCAGCAGCTTCGGGACAGGGGATGAGCAGTTCTTC.